A single sample is the source of the 26 T cell receptor beta chains below, sequenced in a study of blood T cell repertoires in COVID-19. The table came from immunoSEQ multiplex PCR; TCRdb's copy has only in-frame clones and leaves some out. The sample records 25,000 to 30,000 clones, roughly 84% being singletons. Specimen: peripheral blood. These receptors were collected from a human donor in a cohort sampled during active COVID-19. The donor label of this sample is uncertain.

The chain is built from TRBV6-5 and TRBJ2-1; D uncertain. Trimming left V 0 bases short and J 10 bases short, with 16 bases between. CDR1 MNHEY and CDR2 SVGAGI come from the germline V gene. The CDR3 has 15 amino acids. The CDR3 DNA is TGTGCCAGCAGTTACTCGAGAATGACTGCCGTCGAGCAGTTCTTC. As protein: CASSYSRMTAVEQFF.

The chain has TRBV5-1 and TRBJ2-5; D is possibly TRBD1 (5 bases). CDR3 length equals 14 residues. Germline values: CDR1 SGHRS, CDR2 YFSETQ. The V gene lost 2 bases and the J gene lost 2 bases, with 10 bases spanning the gap. The CDR3 is CASSFLQGQETQYF. In nucleotides, the CDR3 is TGCGCCAGCAGCTTTCTCCAGGGTCAAGAGACCCAGTACTTC.

V is TRBV20-1 and J is TRBJ2-3, with D hard to call. CDR3 size: 11 residues. V lost 2 bases and J 7 bases, leaving 7 bases between the germline ends. Germline assignment: CDR1 DFQATT and CDR2 SNEGSKA (reference sequence). The chain's CDR3 is CSARSDHTQYF. As DNA, the CDR3 is TGCAGTGCTAGAAGCGATCATACGCAGTATTTT.

The sample holds a few counts of this clone. The chain employs TRBV28 and TRBJ1-4, with D maybe TRBD1 (5 bases). With 2 bases removed from V and 6 bases from J, the gap between germline ends came to 10 bases. The CDR3 contains 14 residues. CDR1 is MDHEN, CDR2 SYDVKM, per germline. CDR3 in amino acids: CASSLGGWDEKLFF. CDR3 DNA: TGTGCCAGCAGTTTAGGGGGGTGGGATGAAAAACTGTTTTTT.

This clone was counted only a few times. The junction shows a germline mismatch at one end, possibly a read error. The V gene is TRBV6-1, the J gene TRBJ1-1; 8 bases align to TRBD1. Looked up from germline, CDR1 is MNHNS and CDR2 is SASEGT. The CDR3 has 13 residues. DNA of the CDR3: TGTGCCAGCAGCGAAGGACAGGGAACTGAAGCTTTCTTT. Translation gives CASSEGQGTEAFF.

The chain recombines TRBV29-1 with TRBJ2-5; no definite D call. Germline loops: CDR1 SQVTM, CDR2 ANQGSEA. Trimming cost V 4 bases and J 5 bases, with 20 bases left between them. This CDR3 contains 15 residues. DNA of the CDR3: TGCAGCGTTGGAGCGAGCCCGAATGAAATGGAGACCCAGTACTTC. Amino acid sequence: CSVGASPNEMETQYF.

V usage is TRBV27 and J usage is TRBJ1-2; 10 bases match TRBD1. J lost 6 bases, V lost 5 bases, and 6 bases had no gene match. Looked up from germline, CDR1 is MNHEY and CDR2 is SMNVEV (reference sequence). This CDR3 region has 14 residues. The CDR3 DNA sequence: TGTGCCAGCAGTCCCCGACAGGGGGCAAATGGCTACACCTTC. Translated: CASSPRQGANGYTF.

The chain carries TRBV7-9 and TRBJ2-5; 7 bases align to TRBD2. CDR1 and CDR2 from the germline V gene are SEHNR and FQNEAQ (reference sequence). Trimming removed 5 bases from V and 2 bases from J; junction bases left unmatched: 11. The CDR3 spans 16 residues. The chain's CDR3 is CASSQRASGIQETQYF. The CDR3 region has the DNA TGTGCCAGCAGCCAAAGGGCTAGCGGAATACAAGAGACCCAGTACTTC.

The chain couples TRBV18 to TRBJ2-5, with 7 positions matching TRBD2. Germline lookup yields CDR1 KGHSH and CDR2 LQKENI. With 0 bases clipped from V and 4 bases from J, the junction kept 5 bases outside the gene matches. There are 15 residues in the CDR3. CDR3 residues: CASSPPVRTRETQYF. The CDR3 coding sequence is TGTGCCAGCTCACCACCTGTTAGGACTAGAGAGACCCAGTACTTC.

There are a few counts of this clone. The chain is built from TRBV6-5 and TRBJ1-2; possible D gene TRBD1, 5 bases. Germline V CDR1 and CDR2: MNHEY, SVGAGI. Trimming removed 5 bases at V and 0 bases at J, with 10 bases between. The CDR3 has 14 residues. CDR3 nucleotide sequence: TGTGCCAGCAGTCTGACAGAGACTAACTATGGCTACACCTTC. Its protein product is CASSLTETNYGYTF.

This chain connects TRBV24-1 to TRBJ2-1, with 9 bases lining up with TRBD2. V lost 6 bases, J lost 7 bases, and 9 bases stayed unmatched. Germline CDR1 and CDR2: KGHDR and SFDVKD. The CDR3 covers 15 residues. The CDR3 DNA sequence: TGTGCCACCAGTTCTAGCGGGACCAGGGGAAATGAGCAGTTCTTC. Translated, it gives CATSSSGTRGNEQFF.

This clone was seen once. The chain uses TRBV15 and TRBJ1-5, with D hard to call. Germline CDR1 reads LNHNV; CDR2 reads YYDKDF (reference sequence). V lost 3 bases, J lost 5 bases, and 14 bases lay in between. The CDR3 contains 15 residues. CDR3 in amino acids: CATSREDGPHQPQHF. CDR3 nucleotide sequence: TGTGCCACCAGCAGGGAGGACGGCCCCCATCAGCCCCAGCATTTT.

V and J are TRBV5-1 and TRBJ1-4; TRBD1 matches at 8 bases. Germline V gene sequence: CDR1 SGHRS, CDR2 YFSETQ. The CDR3 consists of 15 residues. The junction had 6 bases not matched to a gene; V was cut back by 0 bases and J by 8 bases. The CDR3 reads CASSLVAGGGEKLFF. CDR3 nucleotides: TGCGCCAGCAGCTTGGTGGCAGGGGGCGGGGAAAAACTGTTTTTT.

This clone has just a few counts. The rearrangement joins TRBV5-5 to TRBJ2-1; TRBD1 agrees at 12 bases. V shed 2 bases and J 2 bases; nucleotides not matched to a gene: 14. This CDR3 has 20 amino acids. Germline CDR1 SGHKS, CDR2 YYEKEE (reference sequence). Here the CDR3 reads CASSLWDRGRLGPTYNEQFF. CDR3 coding DNA: TGTGCCAGCAGCTTATGGGACAGGGGGCGCCTAGGGCCTACCTACAATGAGCAGTTCTTC.

J is TRBJ2-2 and V is TRBV7-2; TRBD1 matches 8 bases. After removal of 5 bases from V and 6 bases from J, the junction contained 11 bases not matched to a gene. This CDR3 is 16 amino acids long. CDR1 is SGHTA, CDR2 FQGNSA, per germline. CDR3 loop: CASSPGQGKAAGELFF. The CDR3 nucleotides are TGTGCCAGCAGCCCCGGACAGGGAAAGGCTGCCGGGGAGCTGTTTTTT.

V gene TRBV6-5 combines with J gene TRBJ1-1; D gene ambiguous. CDR3 length equals 13 residues. Germline values: CDR1 MNHEY, CDR2 SVGAGI. Trimming took 5 bases from V and 0 from J, leaving 7 bases between them. DNA for the CDR3: TGTGCCAGCAGTAACACAGTGAACACTGAAGCTTTCTTT. Encoded protein: CASSNTVNTEAFF.

The chain combines TRBV7-9 with TRBJ1-6; D perhaps matches TRBD1 (5 bases). V lost 2 bases to trimming and J lost 8 bases, with 10 bases between them. Germline V gives CDR1 SEHNR, CDR2 FQNEAQ (reference sequence). The CDR3 contains 14 residues. CDR3 DNA: TGTGCCAGCAGCTTATCAGGGAACCATTCACCCCTCCACTTT. It yields the protein CASSLSGNHSPLHF.

The rearrangement joins TRBV25-1 to TRBJ2-1; 7 bases fit TRBD1. Germline V gene data show CDR1 as MGHDK and CDR2 as SYGVNS. After removal of 5 bases from V and 6 bases from J, the junction contained 7 bases not matched to a gene. The CDR3 totals 14 residues. The CDR3 region has the DNA TGTGCCAGCAGTTCGAGGGGGCTCAGCAATGAGCAGTTCTTC. It codes for CASSSRGLSNEQFF.

V and J are TRBV12-3 or TRBV12-4 and TRBJ2-7; D uncertain. V was shortened by 5 bases and J by 4 bases, with 9 bases between the two germline ends. The CDR3 runs to 12 residues. DNA for the CDR3: TGTGCCAGCAGTCCTCGAGGATACGAGCAGTACTTC. Translated, it gives CASSPRGYEQYF.

The CDR3 here is CASSFEQGYGYTF. CDR3 in DNA: TGTGCCAGCAGCTTTGAACAGGGTTATGGCTACACCTTC. The genes are TRBV7-2 and TRBJ1-2, with a tentative D call TRBD1 (6 bases). This CDR3 comprises 13 residues. From germline, CDR1 is SGHTA and CDR2 FQGNSA. Trimming took 3 bases from V and 5 from J, leaving 10 bases between them.

V gene TRBV18 combines with J gene TRBJ1-2; TRBD1 aligns across 9 bases. CDR3 size: 13 residues. CDR1 and CDR2 from the germline V gene are KGHSH and LQKENI. J lost 6 bases, V lost 3 bases, and 2 bases had no gene match. The CDR3 DNA reads TGTGCCAGCTCACCCCGGGACAGGGATGGCTACACCTTC. It encodes CASSPRDRDGYTF.

V and J are TRBV7-2 and TRBJ1-2, with TRBD1 matching over 9 bases. Trimming took 2 bases from V and 6 from J; bases not matched to a gene: 7. The CDR3 consists of 15 residues. In germline, CDR1 is SGHTA, CDR2 FQGNSA. CDR3: CASSLSSRTGDGYTF. In DNA, the CDR3 is TGTGCCAGCAGCTTAAGTTCCAGGACAGGGGATGGCTACACCTTC.

The chain carries TRBV6-5 and TRBJ1-3; 8 positions agree with TRBD1. Germline V gene lookup returns CDR1 MNHEY and CDR2 SVGAGI. The CDR3 spans 15 residues. J was trimmed by 2 bases and V by 8 bases; bases with no gene match: 8. CDR3 in amino acids: CASSGQAGPGNTIYF. DNA of the CDR3: TGTGCCAGCTCGGGACAGGCGGGGCCTGGAAACACCATATATTTT.

In this sample, this clone turned up a few times. CDR3 sequence (DNA): TGCAGCGCAACTACCGGGACAGGGGGTGAAAAACTGTTTTTT. This encodes CSATTGTGGEKLFF. This sequence joins TRBV29-1 and TRBJ1-4; 11 nucleotides line up with TRBD1. The V gene end was trimmed by 7 bases and the J gene end by 7 bases; junction bases not matched to a gene: 8. CDR3 size: 14 residues. Germline V gene data show CDR1 as SQVTM and CDR2 as ANQGSEA.

The V gene is TRBV10-2, the J gene TRBJ1-2; a possible D gene is TRBD1 (6 bases). The CDR3 is 14 amino acids. V lost 6 bases and J lost 2, with 13 bases in between. CDR1 is WSHSY and CDR2 is SAAADI in the germline V gene. CDR3 sequence (DNA): TGCGCCAGCAGCGGGACAAGCTTGAACTATGGCTACACCTTC. Translation: CASSGTSLNYGYTF.

The CDR3 sequence: CASSGGGLISTDTQYF. Written as DNA, the CDR3 is TGCGCCAGCAGCGGGGGCGGGCTAATAAGCACAGATACGCAGTATTTT. The genes are TRBV5-1 and TRBJ2-3; D may be TRBD1 (6 bases). Per the germline V gene, CDR1 is SGHRS and CDR2 is YFSETQ. The length of the CDR3 is 16 residues. V shed 4 bases and J shed 0 bases, with 15 bases lying between them.